These 29 T cell receptor beta chains were sequenced from one sample in a study of blood T cell repertoires in COVID-19. The data were produced by immunoSEQ multiplex PCR, yet TCRdb's version contains in-frame clones alone and is incomplete. The sample consists of about 250,000 clones, over 75% of them appearing once. Sequencing was performed on PBMCs or T cells enriched from blood (not recorded which). Every receptor here comes from a man younger than 35 who had recovered from COVID-19.

CDR3 amino acids: CASSQGLAGGPSTDTQYF. In DNA, the CDR3 is TGTGCCAGCAGCCAAGGACTAGCGGGGGGCCCTAGCACAGATACGCAGTATTTT. V gene TRBV4-2 combines with J gene TRBJ2-3, with 13 bases identical to TRBD2. The CDR3 extends over 18 amino acids. V was clipped by 1 base and J by 0 bases; unmatched bases: 4. Germline lookup yields CDR1 LGHNA and CDR2 YNFKEQ.

The gene calls are TRBV11-2 and TRBJ2-1, with D possibly TRBD1 on 6 matching bases. V gave up 5 bases and J gave up 0 bases, with 11 bases separating them. The CDR3 totals 15 residues. Germline assignment: CDR1 SGHAT and CDR2 FQNNGV. The CDR3 here is CASSGTGSSYNEQFF. The CDR3 DNA reads TGTGCCAGCAGCGGAACAGGGAGCTCCTACAATGAGCAGTTCTTC.

This clone was found once. The chain joins TRBV12-5 to TRBJ2-7; a weak D match, TRBD2 (6 bases). Per the germline V gene, CDR1 is LGHNT and CDR2 is FRNRAP. V shed 2 bases and J shed 6 bases, with 14 bases lying between them. This CDR3 is built from 14 residues. The CDR3 spells CASGLYEGGGEQYF. The CDR3, as DNA: TGTGCTAGTGGTTTGTACGAGGGAGGCGGCGAGCAGTACTTC.

The sample holds many counts of this clone. The same CDR3 can be traced to other DNA sequences in this sample. The rearrangement joins TRBV5-1 to TRBJ2-7; D is possibly TRBD1 (6 bases). Germline V lookup: CDR1 SGHRS, CDR2 YFSETQ. The ends were cut back, 0 bases at V and 2 bases at J, with 6 bases in the middle. The CDR3 length is 13 residues. The CDR3 reads CASSLDRAYEQYF. DNA for the CDR3: TGCGCCAGCAGCTTGGACAGGGCCTACGAGCAGTACTTC.

J is TRBJ1-4 and V is TRBV12-5, with 8 bases identical to TRBD1. Unmatched junction bases numbered 13, after V lost 3 bases and J lost 7 bases. Germline V gene lookup returns CDR1 LGHNT and CDR2 FRNRAP. This CDR3 has 17 residues. The CDR3 nucleotides are TGTGCTAGTGGTTTAGATTCAGGGGGCATATTGAGTGAAAAACTGTTTTTT. It specifies CASGLDSGGILSEKLFF.

The chain recombines TRBV7-2 with TRBJ2-2, with 8 bases fitting TRBD2. Germline V CDR1 and CDR2: SGHTA, FQGNSA. Trimming at V came to 5 bases and at J to 5 bases, leaving 7 bases not matched to a gene. This CDR3 spans 15 amino acids. The CDR3 nucleotides are TGTGCCAGCAGCGAACGGGGGGGACGGACCGGGGAGCTGTTTTTT. Translating gives CASSERGGRTGELFF.

V usage is TRBV7-6 and J usage is TRBJ2-5; D perhaps matches TRBD1 (5 bases). V was cut by 3 bases and J by 5 bases, with 10 bases left in between. Germline CDR1 SGHVS, CDR2 FNYEAQ. The CDR3 loop spans 13 amino acids. The DNA for the CDR3 is TGTGCCAGCAGCTTCGTGGGGCCGGAGACCCAGTACTTC. The encoded protein is CASSFVGPETQYF.

The rearrangement joins TRBV27 to TRBJ2-7; 8 bases match TRBD1. Germline V lookup: CDR1 MNHEY, CDR2 SMNVEV (reference sequence). This CDR3 comprises 13 residues. Germline trimming cut 5 bases from V and 3 bases from J; bases unmatched to any gene: 3. CDR3 in DNA: TGTGCCAGCAGTCCGGGACAGGTCTACGAGCAGTACTTC. Its protein is CASSPGQVYEQYF.

The chain employs TRBV18 and TRBJ1-5; D is possibly TRBD1 (5 bases). V lost 3 bases to trimming and J lost 6 bases, with 12 bases between them. The CDR3 totals 14 residues. Germline CDR1 KGHSH, CDR2 LQKENI. The CDR3 sequence: CASSPAGRGQPQHF. The CDR3 DNA reads as TGTGCCAGCTCACCGGCTGGGAGGGGTCAGCCCCAGCATTTT.

The genes are TRBV19 and TRBJ1-5, with D perhaps TRBD1 (5 bases). This CDR3 has 13 residues. The V and J ends lost 5 bases and 4 bases respectively, with 9 bases between them. Germline V gives CDR1 LNHDA, CDR2 SQIVND (reference sequence). CDR3 sequence: CASSSGGNQPQHF. CDR3 bases: TGTGCCAGTAGTTCGGGGGGAAATCAGCCCCAGCATTTT. Using reference TRBV19 and TRBJ1-5 for the parts outside the CDR3, the full variable domain is DGGITQSPKYLFRKEGQNVTLSCEQNLNHDAMYWYRQDPGQGLRLIYYSQIVNDFQKGDIAEGYSVSREKKESFPLTVTSAQKNPTAFYLCASSSGGNQPQHFGDGTRLSIL.

The J gene is TRBJ1-1, the V gene TRBV19; weak D call: TRBD1 (6 bases). V was trimmed by 3 bases and J by 6 bases, leaving 17 bases between them. Germline-derived CDR1 and CDR2 are LNHDA and SQIVND (reference sequence). This CDR3 contains 15 residues. CDR3 nucleotide sequence: TGTGCCAGTAGTATTTGGGGGCGCGAAATCCCTGAAGCTTTCTTT. Translating gives CASSIWGREIPEAFF.

The chain employs TRBV5-1 and TRBJ1-3, with D unresolved. Germline V gives CDR1 SGHRS, CDR2 YFSETQ. The CDR3 loop spans 16 amino acids. V lost 0 bases and J lost 3, with 13 bases in between. The CDR3 region is CASSLDPGSGGNTIYF. The CDR3 nucleotides read TGCGCCAGCAGCTTGGATCCGGGAAGTGGTGGAAACACCATATATTTT.

The CDR3 region is CASSRSGGSDGYTF. CDR3 DNA sequence: TGTGCCAGCAGCCGCTCGGGGGGTTCGGATGGCTACACCTTC. The chain has TRBV3-1 (or the pseudogene TRBV3-2) and TRBJ1-2, with D perhaps TRBD1 (5 bases). Trimming removed 4 bases at V and 6 bases at J, with 15 bases between. Per the germline V gene, CDR1 is LGHDT and CDR2 is YNNKEL (reference sequence). The CDR3 runs 14 residues.

The rearrangement uses TRBV5-6 and TRBJ2-7; TRBD2 matches at 7 bases. Germline CDR1 and CDR2: SGHDT and YYEEEE. V dropped 4 bases and J dropped 1; count of bases not matched to a gene: 5. The length of the CDR3 is 14 residues. This CDR3 reads CASSQGLPSYEQYF. The DNA for the CDR3 is TGTGCCAGCAGCCAGGGACTACCGTCCTACGAGCAGTACTTC.

The V call is TRBV3-1 (or the pseudogene TRBV3-2), the J call TRBJ2-1, with TRBD2 matching over 12 bases. V shed 6 bases, J shed 1 base, and the junction held 10 bases outside the gene matches. CDR1 and CDR2 (germline): LGHDT, YNNKEL (reference sequence). This CDR3 contains 18 residues. CDR3 loop: CASSRGPGLAGSYNEQFF. The CDR3 coding sequence is TGTGCCAGCAGTCGCGGACCGGGACTAGCGGGTTCCTACAATGAGCAGTTCTTC.

This clone came up a few times. CDR3 DNA sequence: TGTGCCAGCAGCCGAGGACAGCTCGAGCAGTACTTC. Translated: CASSRGQLEQYF. The chain employs TRBV5-4 and TRBJ2-7, with D possibly being TRBD1 (6 bases). V was cut by 4 bases and J by 6 bases, with 11 bases left in between. Germline assignment: CDR1 SGHNT and CDR2 YYREEE (reference sequence). This CDR3 is built from 12 residues.

The chain combines TRBV18 with TRBJ2-1, with 12 bases lining up with TRBD2. V dropped 4 bases and J dropped 2; count of bases not matched to a gene: 6. The germline gives CDR1 KGHSH, CDR2 LQKENI. The CDR3 sequence is 17 residues long. CDR3 DNA: TGTGCCAGCTCACGCGGGACTAGCGGGCTTACCTACAATGAGCAGTTCTTC. This gives the protein CASSRGTSGLTYNEQFF. The full variable domain, in which reference TRBV18 and TRBJ2-1 provide the parts outside the CDR3, is NAGVMQNPRHLVRRRGQEARLRCSPMKGHSHVYWYRQLPEEGLKFMVYLQKENIIDESGMPKERFSAEFPKEGPSILRIQQVVRGDSAAYFCASSRGTSGLTYNEQFFGPGTRLTVL.

The chain joins TRBV3-1 (or the pseudogene TRBV3-2) to TRBJ2-1; D remains ambiguous. The CDR3 has 13 amino acids. In germline, CDR1 is LGHDT, CDR2 YNNKEL (reference sequence). The V end was cut by 4 bases, the J end by 4 bases, with 8 bases between. Written as DNA, the CDR3 is TGTGCCAGCAGCCTAACAGAATACAATGAGCAGTTCTTC. Its translation: CASSLTEYNEQFF.

The rearrangement joins TRBV5-8 to TRBJ1-3, with D hard to call. Per germline, CDR1 SGHTS and CDR2 YDEGEE. The V end was cut by 4 bases, the J end by 0 bases, with 17 bases between. The CDR3 covers 17 residues. The CDR3 reads CASSERLHLRSGNTIYF. CDR3 in DNA: TGTGCCAGCAGCGAGCGACTCCACCTCCGCTCTGGAAACACCATATATTTT.

The genes are TRBV6-5 and TRBJ1-6; 7 bases agree with TRBD1. The CDR3 is made up of 15 amino acids. Per germline, CDR1 MNHEY and CDR2 SVGAGI. V shed 5 bases, J shed 9 bases, and the junction held 10 bases outside the gene matches. This CDR3 reads CASSQDRTKGSPLHF. The CDR3 bases are TGTGCCAGCAGTCAGGACAGGACTAAGGGTTCACCCCTCCACTTT.

The J gene is TRBJ1-1, the V gene TRBV15, with D possibly TRBD1 on 6 matching bases. Germline V gene data show CDR1 as LNHNV and CDR2 as YYDKDF (reference sequence). The CDR3 covers 21 residues. Trimming removed 2 bases from V and 0 bases from J, with 28 bases in between. The CDR3 sequence is CATSRPFPTGGSHFMNTEAFF. For the CDR3, the DNA is TGTGCCACCAGCAGACCCTTCCCAACTGGGGGCAGCCACTTTATGAACACTGAAGCTTTCTTT.

The gene calls are TRBV7-2 and TRBJ2-7, with D maybe TRBD2 (6 bases). This CDR3 region has 17 residues. V dropped 3 bases and J dropped 2 bases, with 20 bases sitting between them. Germline V gives CDR1 SGHTA, CDR2 FQGNSA. CDR3 sequence (DNA): TGTGCCAGCAGCTTTGGTTTGGGGACTTTACACGCCTACGAGCAGTACTTC. Protein sequence: CASSFGLGTLHAYEQYF.

The CDR3 spells CASSYSQGKTPLHF. CDR3 in DNA: TGTGCCAGCAGTTACTCCCAGGGGAAGACACCCCTCCACTTT. The V call is TRBV6-5, the J call TRBJ1-6, with D maybe TRBD1 (6 bases). CDR1 and CDR2 (germline): MNHEY, SVGAGI. CDR3 length: 14 residues. V was pared by 0 bases and J by 11 bases, with 11 bases between.

The chain uses TRBV29-1 and TRBJ1-1; the D gene is possibly TRBD1 (6 bases). Trimming stripped 7 bases from V and 7 bases from J, with 13 bases between. The CDR3 covers 11 residues. CDR1 and CDR2 from the germline V gene are SQVTM and ANQGSEA. The CDR3 sequence is CSAERTVEAFF. DNA for the CDR3: TGCAGCGCGGAAAGGACAGTTGAAGCTTTCTTT.

V usage is TRBV3-1 (or the pseudogene TRBV3-2) and J usage is TRBJ2-3; 12 nucleotides line up with TRBD2. J gave up 0 bases and V 1 base, and 2 bases lay outside the gene matches. The germline V gene encodes CDR1 LGHDT and CDR2 YNNKEL (reference sequence). The length of the CDR3 is 17 residues. The CDR3 reads CASSQGLAGASTDTQYF. CDR3 nucleotide sequence: TGTGCCAGCAGCCAAGGACTAGCGGGGGCTAGCACAGATACGCAGTATTTT.

The rearrangement joins TRBV9 to TRBJ1-3; 8 bases fit TRBD1. Trimming at V came to 4 bases and at J to 0 bases, leaving 6 bases not matched to a gene. This CDR3 is built from 16 residues. Germline CDR1 and CDR2: SGDLS and YYNGEE. CDR3 sequence (DNA): TGTGCCAGCAGCCCCAGGGGGCACGGCTCTGGAAACACCATATATTTT. Encoded protein: CASSPRGHGSGNTIYF.

V and J are TRBV24-1 and TRBJ2-1; 9 positions match TRBD1. The J segment lost 6 bases and the V segment lost 4 bases, leaving 12 bases of the junction unmatched. CDR3 length: 17 amino acids. Germline loops: CDR1 KGHDR, CDR2 SFDVKD. In DNA, the CDR3 is TGTGCCACCAGTGACCACCCCGGGACAGGGTGGGGCAATGAGCAGTTCTTC. Residues: CATSDHPGTGWGNEQFF.

This chain joins TRBV6-5 and TRBJ1-2, with 9 bases identical to TRBD1. CDR3 size: 14 residues. V was pared by 6 bases and J by 4 bases, with 6 bases of the junction left unmatched. Germline values: CDR1 MNHEY, CDR2 SVGAGI. CDR3 DNA: TGTGCCAGCAGGGACCCGGGACAGGGCTATGGCTACACCTTC. Encoded protein: CASRDPGQGYGYTF.

The V call is TRBV25-1, the J call TRBJ2-1; 13 bases are a match to TRBD2. This CDR3 contains 16 residues. V lost 2 bases, J lost 8 bases, and 6 bases stayed unmatched. Germline CDR1 reads MGHDK; CDR2 reads SYGVNS. CDR3 sequence: CASSEVTSGRVDEQFF. DNA of the CDR3: TGTGCCAGCAGTGAAGTAACTAGCGGGAGGGTCGATGAGCAGTTCTTC.